Detailed here is one T cell receptor beta chain. CDR3 size: 14 residues. Repertoires were generated with immunoSEQ multiplex PCR, while TCRdb's copy carries only in-frame clones and drops some. The data hold approximately 94,000 clones, with 90% to 97% observed a single time. This record belongs to a study of technical replicates of blood from several donors. This TCR was sampled from a human donor in good health. Source material: T cells isolated from PBMCs. The chain joins TRBV21-1 to TRBJ2-7; the table gives TRBD2 as D, unverified against the DNA. TRBV21-1 is listed as a pseudogene. CDR3 region: CASSAYLAEYEQYF. CDR3 nucleotides: TGTGCCAGCAGCGCATACCTAGCGGAGTACGAGCAGTACTTC.